This T cell receptor (beta chain) was observed in a study of low-dose radiotherapy and immunotherapy resistance in tumors. Study as a whole: Patients took oral aspirin 300 mg daily for four cycles from cycle 1 day 1.

Patients deemed eligible presented with advanced solid tumors lacking tumor-infiltrating lymphocytes. The germline V and J ends were trimmed by 4 bases and 4 bases, with 17 bases remaining between them. The germline CDR1 and CDR2 sequences are MNHGY and SAAAGT. This CDR3 is 15 amino acids long. Gene-specific TRAV and TRBV primers were used for first-strand cDNA, covering alpha and beta chains. The authors amplified TCRs for roughly 20 PCR cycles with a constant-region primer and a V-primer adapter. TCRdb processed the reads anew with MiXCR; each CDR3 protein has one entry. The repertoire has around 10,000 distinct CDR3 sequences, about half of them found once; the top ten carry 7.5% to 9%.

The TCR originated in a human donor with advanced metastatic prostate, ovarian, gallbladder or colorectal cancer (not recorded which). This table probably holds off-target reads from a library built for another chain. J is TRBJ2-7 and V is TRBV6-8; the D gene could be TRBD1 or TRBD2 (6 bases each). The chain's CDR3 is CASSSFKRGEYEQYF. The CDR3 nucleotides are TGTGCCAGCAGTTCATTCAAGAGGGGGGAGTACGAGCAGTACTTC.